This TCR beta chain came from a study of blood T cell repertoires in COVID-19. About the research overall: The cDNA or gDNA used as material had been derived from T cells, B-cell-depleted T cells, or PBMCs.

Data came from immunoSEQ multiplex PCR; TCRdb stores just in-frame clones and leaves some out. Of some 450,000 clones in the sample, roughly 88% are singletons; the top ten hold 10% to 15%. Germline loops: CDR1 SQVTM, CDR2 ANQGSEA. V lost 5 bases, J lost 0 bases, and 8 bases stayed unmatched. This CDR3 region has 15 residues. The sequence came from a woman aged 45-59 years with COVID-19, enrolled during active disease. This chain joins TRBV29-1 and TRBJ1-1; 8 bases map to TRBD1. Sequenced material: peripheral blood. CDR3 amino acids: CSVPGQGGMNTEAFF. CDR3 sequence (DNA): TGCAGCGTTCCAGGACAGGGAGGCATGAACACTGAAGCTTTCTTT. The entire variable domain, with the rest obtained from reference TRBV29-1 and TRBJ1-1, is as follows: SAVISQKPSRDICQRGTSLTIQCQVDSQVTMMFWYRQQPGQSLTLIATANQGSEATYESGFVIDKFPISRPNLTFSTLTVSNMSPEDSSIYLCSVPGQGGMNTEAFFGQGTRLTVV.